The T cell receptor (beta chain) under discussion was sequenced for a study of regulatory T cells in long-lasting Graves disease. In its sample, this clonotype was seen many times. Arm-PCR of CDR3 regions with iRepertoire HTBI primers generated TCR beta libraries. Under the authors' procedure: Identification across samples found about 65 TRBV and roughly 13 TRBJ segments. MiXCR, run by TCRdb on the multiplex PCR reads, gives a single entry per CDR3 protein. It is TCRdb's table, rather than the study itself, that gives the V and J calls and clone size. The table includes around 330,000 distinct CDR3 sequences, 15% to 20% detected once. Stated time point: newly diagnosed GD, antithyroid drugs for less than 3 months. The TCR library used RNA extracted from PBMCs. Graves' disease was diagnosed by American Thyroid Association guidelines. Losses at the gene ends were 3 bases for V and 3 bases for J; bases not matched to a gene: 8. The length of the CDR3 is 17 residues. The V gene's germline CDR1 is LNHDA and CDR2 SQIVND (reference sequence).

V and J are TRBV19 and TRBJ2-7, with 13 bases aligning to TRBD2. Sequencing used peripheral blood mononuclear cells (PBMCs), obtained at new diagnosis, from a patient treated with antithyroid drugs. The receptor's source is a female donor with Graves disease. CDR3 in amino acids: CASSITGTSGVLYEQYF. The CDR3 region has the DNA TGTGCCAGTAGTATCACCGGGACTAGCGGGGTCCTCTACGAGCAGTACTTC.